The 2 T cell receptor beta chains listed next were all sequenced from one sample in a study of PD-L1 blockade in urothelial cancer. Using immunoSEQ multiplex PCR, the repertoire was profiled, and TCRdb retains in-frame clones only, with some absent. In the table there are 50,000 to 65,000 clones, 81% of which are singletons. As to time point: pretreatment peripheral blood. The material was PBMCs, obtained around atezolizumab (anti-PD-L1) treatment. All receptors come from a man in his 70s with urothelial cancer.

The genes are TRBV10-3 and TRBJ1-1; D possibly corresponds to TRBD1 (6 bases). Germline V gene sequence: CDR1 ENHRY, CDR2 SYGVKD. V was trimmed by 3 bases and J by 5 bases, leaving 13 bases between them. This CDR3 region has 14 residues. The chain's CDR3 is CAISESQGRTEAFF. The CDR3 bases are TGTGCCATCAGTGAATCACAGGGCCGGACTGAAGCTTTCTTT.

The chain carries TRBV14 and TRBJ2-1, with unresolved D. This CDR3 has 16 residues. Germline assignment: CDR1 SGHDN and CDR2 FVKESK. Trimming cost V 1 base and J 8 bases, with 18 bases left between them. Here the CDR3 DNA reads TGTGCCAGCAGCCAAGGGCGCTGGCCGGGTTTCTATGAGCAGTTCTTC. As protein: CASSQGRWPGFYEQFF.